This TCR beta chain originates from a study of OX40 agonist ivuxolimab in advanced cancers. Background on the whole study: The costimulatory receptor OX40 (CD134) was targeted by ivuxolimab, a fully human IgG2 agonistic monoclonal antibody. Intravenous ivuxolimab was administered to patients every 2 weeks at six dose levels: 0.01, 0.1, 0.3, 1.5, 3 and 10 mg/kg. Of the roughly 52 dose-escalation patients, hepatocellular carcinoma was present in approximately 20, melanoma in approximately 15, renal cell carcinoma in 9 and head and neck cancer in 9. In the dose-escalation cohort, more than 75% of patients were male, and the mean age was approximately 55 years, with a range of about 23 to 85. Patients were allowed to have had prior anti-PD-1, anti-PD-L1 or anti-CTLA-4 therapy, and 40% of the dose-escalation patients had been treated with checkpoint inhibitors. Partial responses were achieved by three dose-escalation patients, of whom one had hepatocellular carcinoma and two had cutaneous melanoma. The purpose of peripheral TCRbeta sequencing was to test whether ivuxolimab changed TCR sequence diversity and led to clonal T-cell expansion. The paper covers the monotherapy dose-escalation part of the phase I ivuxolimab trial, which included N ≈ 57 patients. The study at large found these results: Antigen specificity was not determined for the clonally expanded peripheral T cells. After ivuxolimab, CD8+ T cells had more expanded clones than CD4+ T cells on average. In partial responders in the 0.1-3.0 mg/kg groups, normalized peripheral clonal expansion was found to be among the lowest, especially among CD8+ T cells. At doses of 0.1 to 3.0 mg/kg, clonal expansion of both CD4+ and CD8+ T cells in blood was seen between baseline and week 6. Low levels of normalized T-cell clonal expansion were also seen in some nonresponding patients.

The germline V gene yields SGHRS for CDR1 and YFSETQ for CDR2. The V end gives up 4 bases and the J end 2 bases, leaving 8 bases in the junction not matched to a gene. The CDR3 starts with the cysteine, ends with the phenylalanine, and has 17 residues. Just CDR3 DNA is preserved here, 51 bases in frame from base 1. Genomic DNA was isolated from the sorted cells so that the TCRbeta CDR3 region could be sequenced. TCRbeta CDR3 regions were sequenced using the immunoSEQ Assay. Entries here come from immuneACCESS through TCRdb and include only in-frame sequences with V and J called. Some clones fail to appear in such tables; in the studies checked, an unresolved V gene covers under half of the shortfall, and the cause of the remainder is unknown. The sample table contains about 53,000 clones; only one count was recorded for 79% of them. In total, the top ten clones hold about 2.3% of the sample. The trial excluded patients who had a history of autoimmune disease or were on systemic immunosuppression. Peripheral blood for TCR sequencing was collected from all dose cohorts at baseline, on cycle 4 day 1, and on cycle 7 day 1. The samples were drawn from a first-in-human, open-label, multicenter phase I dose-escalation trial of ivuxolimab. Adults with locally advanced or metastatic head and neck squamous cell, hepatocellular, melanoma or renal cell carcinoma were enrolled in the trial. Before TCR sequencing, CD4+ T cells and CD8+ T cells from peripheral blood were sorted into separate populations.

As concerns this clone: Its antigen is currently not known. No per-base quality is available; no much larger clone lies one base away.

The specimen was CD4+ or CD8+ T cells sorted from blood, collected in a trial of the OX40 agonist ivuxolimab. The source of this sequence is an adult with an advanced solid tumor such as melanoma, head and neck, liver or kidney cancer. This sequence uses TRBV5-1 and TRBJ1-4, and TRBD1 aligns with 10 junction nucleotides. The CDR3 region: CASSPVGQGWTNEKLFF. At the DNA level, the sequence is TGCGCCAGCAGCCCGGTGGGACAGGGGTGGACTAATGAAAAACTGTTTTTT.